This T cell receptor (beta chain) was sequenced for a study of regulatory T cells in long-lasting Graves disease. Study-wide context: Persistence in Graves' disease denoted antithyroid drug use beyond 5 years alongside positive TSH receptor antibodies.

Relying on iRepertoire HTBI primers and Arm-PCR of CDR3 regions, the team built TCR beta libraries. MiXCR, run by TCRdb on the multiplex PCR reads, gives a single entry per CDR3 protein. The sample lists 450,000 or so distinct CDR3 sequences, about a fifth seen once, with 7% to 9.5% in the top ten. The germline V and J ends were trimmed by 3 bases and 5 bases, with 16 bases remaining between them. Germline CDR1 and CDR2: LGHNA and YNFKEQ. This CDR3 spans 15 amino acids. As to time point: persistent/refractory GD, antithyroid drugs over 5 years with positive TRAb. From RNA extracted from PBMCs, the TCR library was made. Criteria from the American Thyroid Association guidelines were applied to diagnose Graves' disease.

The receptor's source is a female donor with Graves disease. The sample in question was peripheral blood mononuclear cells (PBMCs), obtained when the disease was refractory, from a patient treated with antithyroid drugs. The chain recombines TRBV4-2 with TRBJ2-5; D ambiguous. In nucleotides, the CDR3 is TGTGCCAGCAGCCAGGCACCCGGACGGTTTGAGACCCAGTACTTC. Translated: CASSQAPGRFETQYF.